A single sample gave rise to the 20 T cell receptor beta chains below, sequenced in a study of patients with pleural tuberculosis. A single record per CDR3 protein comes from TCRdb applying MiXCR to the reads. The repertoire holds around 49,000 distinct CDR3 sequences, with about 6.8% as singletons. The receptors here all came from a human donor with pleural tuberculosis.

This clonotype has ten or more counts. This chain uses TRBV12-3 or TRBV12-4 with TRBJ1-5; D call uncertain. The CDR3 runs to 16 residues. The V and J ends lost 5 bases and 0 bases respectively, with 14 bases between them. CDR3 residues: CASSTAFLDSNQPQHF. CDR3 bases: TGTGCCAGCAGTACAGCATTCTTAGATAGCAATCAGCCCCAGCATTTT.

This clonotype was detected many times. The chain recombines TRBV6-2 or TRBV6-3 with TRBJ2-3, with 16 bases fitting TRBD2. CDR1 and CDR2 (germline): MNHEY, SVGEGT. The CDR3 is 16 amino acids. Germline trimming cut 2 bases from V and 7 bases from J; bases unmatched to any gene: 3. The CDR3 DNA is TGTGCCAGCAGTTACGCGGGACTAGCGGGAGGGTATACGCAGTATTTT. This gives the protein CASSYAGLAGGYTQYF.

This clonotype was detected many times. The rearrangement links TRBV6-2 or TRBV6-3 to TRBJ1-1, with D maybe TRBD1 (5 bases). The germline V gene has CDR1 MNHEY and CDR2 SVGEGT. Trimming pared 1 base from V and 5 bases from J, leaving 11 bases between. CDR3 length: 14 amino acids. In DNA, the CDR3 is TGTGCCAGCAGTTACTTCCAGGGTAGGACTGAAGCTTTCTTT. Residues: CASSYFQGRTEAFF.

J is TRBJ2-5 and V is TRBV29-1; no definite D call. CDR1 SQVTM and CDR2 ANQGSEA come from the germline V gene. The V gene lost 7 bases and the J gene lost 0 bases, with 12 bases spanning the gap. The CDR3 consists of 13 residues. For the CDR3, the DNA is TGCAGCGCTAAGGGCCAGCACCAAGAGACCCAGTACTTC. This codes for CSAKGQHQETQYF.

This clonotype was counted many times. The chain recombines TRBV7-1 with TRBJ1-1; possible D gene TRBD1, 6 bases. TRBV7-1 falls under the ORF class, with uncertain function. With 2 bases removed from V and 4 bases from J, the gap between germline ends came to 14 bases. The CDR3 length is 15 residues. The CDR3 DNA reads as TGTGCCAGCAGCTCATACAGGGTTTATAGCACTGAAGCTTTCTTT. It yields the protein CASSSYRVYSTEAFF.

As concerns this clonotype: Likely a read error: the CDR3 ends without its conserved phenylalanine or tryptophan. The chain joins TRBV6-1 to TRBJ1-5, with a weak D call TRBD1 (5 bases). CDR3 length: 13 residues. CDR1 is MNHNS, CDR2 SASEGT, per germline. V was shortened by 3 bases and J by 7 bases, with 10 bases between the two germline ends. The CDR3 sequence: CASSERGDQPQHL. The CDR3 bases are TGTGCCAGCAGTGAGAGAGGGGACCAGCCCCAGCATCTT.

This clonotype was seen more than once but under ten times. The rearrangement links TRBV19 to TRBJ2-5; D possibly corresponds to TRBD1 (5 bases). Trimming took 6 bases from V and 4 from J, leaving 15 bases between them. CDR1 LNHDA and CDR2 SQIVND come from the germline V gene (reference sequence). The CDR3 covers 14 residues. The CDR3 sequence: CASSRKVQGETQYF. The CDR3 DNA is TGTGCCAGTAGCCGAAAGGTGCAGGGAGAGACCCAGTACTTC.

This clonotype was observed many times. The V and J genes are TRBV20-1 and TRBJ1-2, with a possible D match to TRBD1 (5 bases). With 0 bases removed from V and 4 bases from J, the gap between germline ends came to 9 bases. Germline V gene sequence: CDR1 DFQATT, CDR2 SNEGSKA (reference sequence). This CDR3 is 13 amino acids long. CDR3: CSARDDGGYGYTF. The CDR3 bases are TGCAGTGCTAGAGATGACGGGGGCTATGGCTACACCTTC.

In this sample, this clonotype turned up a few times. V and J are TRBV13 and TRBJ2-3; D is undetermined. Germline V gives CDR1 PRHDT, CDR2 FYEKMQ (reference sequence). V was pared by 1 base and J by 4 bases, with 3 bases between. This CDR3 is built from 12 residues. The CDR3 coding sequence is TGTGCCAGCAGCTTAGAGTCAGATACGCAGTATTTT. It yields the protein CASSLESDTQYF.

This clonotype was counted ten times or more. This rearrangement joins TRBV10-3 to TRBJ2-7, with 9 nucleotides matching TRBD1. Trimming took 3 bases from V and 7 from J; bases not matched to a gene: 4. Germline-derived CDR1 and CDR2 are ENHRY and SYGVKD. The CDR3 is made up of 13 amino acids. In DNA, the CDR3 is TGTGCCATCAGTGAACAGGGGGCGGATGAGCAGTACGTC. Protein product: CAISEQGADEQYV.

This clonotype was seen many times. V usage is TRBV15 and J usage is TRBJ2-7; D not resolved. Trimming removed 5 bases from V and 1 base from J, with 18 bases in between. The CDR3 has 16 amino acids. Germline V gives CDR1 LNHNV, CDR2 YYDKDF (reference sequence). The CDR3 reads CATSPVPGGNSYEQYV. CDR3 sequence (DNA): TGTGCCACCAGCCCTGTCCCTGGCGGTAATTCCTACGAGCAGTACGTC.

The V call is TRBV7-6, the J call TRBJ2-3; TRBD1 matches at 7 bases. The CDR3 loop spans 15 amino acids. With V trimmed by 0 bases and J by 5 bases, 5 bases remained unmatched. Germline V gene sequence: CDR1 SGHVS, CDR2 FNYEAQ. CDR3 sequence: CASSLAGGSGDTQYF. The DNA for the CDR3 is TGTGCCAGCAGCTTAGCAGGGGGCAGCGGAGATACGCAGTATTTT.

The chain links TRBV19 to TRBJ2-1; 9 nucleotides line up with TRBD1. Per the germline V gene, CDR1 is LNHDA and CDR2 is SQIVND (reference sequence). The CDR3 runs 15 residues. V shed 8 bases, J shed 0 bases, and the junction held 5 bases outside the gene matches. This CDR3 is CASQRTGASYNEQFF. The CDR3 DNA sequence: TGTGCCAGTCAAAGGACAGGGGCCTCCTACAATGAGCAGTTCTTC.

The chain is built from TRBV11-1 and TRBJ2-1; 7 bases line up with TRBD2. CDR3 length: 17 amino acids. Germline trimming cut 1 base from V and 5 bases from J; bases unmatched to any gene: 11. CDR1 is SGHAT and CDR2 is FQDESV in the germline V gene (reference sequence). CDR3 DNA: TGTGCCAGCAGCTTAGGTTCAACCGGGGACTATGACAATGAGCAGTTCTTC. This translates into CASSLGSTGDYDNEQFF.

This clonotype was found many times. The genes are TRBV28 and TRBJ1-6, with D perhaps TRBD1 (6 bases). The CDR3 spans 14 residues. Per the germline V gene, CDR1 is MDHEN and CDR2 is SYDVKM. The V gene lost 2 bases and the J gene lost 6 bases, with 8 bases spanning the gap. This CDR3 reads CASSLGGTNSPLHF. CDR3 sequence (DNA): TGTGCCAGCAGTTTAGGGGGCACTAATTCACCCCTCCACTTT.

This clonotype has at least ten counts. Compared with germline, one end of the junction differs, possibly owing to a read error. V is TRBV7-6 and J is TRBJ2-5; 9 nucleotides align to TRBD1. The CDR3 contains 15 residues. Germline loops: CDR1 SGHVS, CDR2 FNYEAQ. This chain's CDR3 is CASSFDRGAQETQYF. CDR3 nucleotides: TGTGCTAGCAGTTTCGACAGGGGGGCTCAAGAGACCCAGTACTTC.

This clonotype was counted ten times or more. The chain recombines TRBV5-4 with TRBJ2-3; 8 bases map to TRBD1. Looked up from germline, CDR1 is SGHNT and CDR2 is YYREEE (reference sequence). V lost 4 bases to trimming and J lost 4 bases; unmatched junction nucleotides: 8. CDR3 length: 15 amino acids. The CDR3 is CASSVDRVSPDTQYF. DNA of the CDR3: TGTGCCAGCAGCGTGGACAGGGTCTCCCCAGATACGCAGTATTTT.

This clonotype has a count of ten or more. CDR3 coding DNA: TGCAGTGCTAGGGTAGAATCCGGGAGGGGATTCACAGATACGCAGTATTTT. This sequence encodes CSARVESGRGFTDTQYF. V and J are TRBV20-1 and TRBJ2-3; 8 bases agree with TRBD2. Germline V gene sequence: CDR1 DFQATT, CDR2 SNEGSKA (reference sequence). V shed 3 bases, J shed 2 bases, and the junction held 13 bases outside the gene matches. The CDR3 totals 17 residues.

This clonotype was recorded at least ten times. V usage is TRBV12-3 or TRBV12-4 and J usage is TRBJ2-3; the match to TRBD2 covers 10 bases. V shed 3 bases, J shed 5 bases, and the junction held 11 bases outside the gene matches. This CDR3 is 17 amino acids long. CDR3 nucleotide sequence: TGTGCCAGCAGTTTGATTCTAGCGGGAGATGGCGGAGATACGCAGTATTTT. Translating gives CASSLILAGDGGDTQYF.

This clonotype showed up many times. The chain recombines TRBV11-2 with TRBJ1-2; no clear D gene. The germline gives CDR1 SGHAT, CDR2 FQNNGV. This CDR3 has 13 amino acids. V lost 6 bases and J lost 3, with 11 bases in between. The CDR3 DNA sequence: TGTGCCAGCAGTCCGGGCGGGGACTATGGCTACACCTTC. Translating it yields CASSPGGDYGYTF. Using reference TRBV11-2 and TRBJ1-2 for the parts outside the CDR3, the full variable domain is EAGVAQSPRYKIIEKRQSVAFWCNPISGHATLYWYQQILGQGPKLLIQFQNNGVVDDSQLPKDRFSAERLKGVDSTLKIQPAKLEDSAVYLCASSPGGDYGYTFGSGTRLTVV.